This entry features one T cell receptor beta chain sequence. In the source study's methods: Reference gene primer amplification yielded estimated nucleated cell counts. The data were produced by immunoSEQ multiplex PCR, yet TCRdb's version contains in-frame clones alone and is incomplete. V and J calls and clone size are those listed in that table; D and trimming were worked out from the DNA. The profile shows roughly 80,000 clones, roughly 80% of them singletons. CDR1 and CDR2 (germline): LGHDT, YNNKEL (reference sequence). The V end was cut by 0 bases, the J end by 4 bases, with 6 bases between. This CDR3 has 14 residues. The data derive from a study of blood T cell repertoires in COVID-19. Study in general: Samples taken during acute and convalescent COVID-19 were collected in the United States, Italy and Spain. T cells, B-cell-depleted T cells, or PBMCs provided the cDNA or gDNA that served as material.

Input material: peripheral blood. The sequence was collected from a woman in her sixties or seventies with acute or convalescent COVID-19. The gene calls are TRBV3-1 (or the pseudogene TRBV3-2) and TRBJ2-2, with D hard to call. CDR3 sequence: CASSQDVSTGELFF. CDR3 coding DNA: TGTGCCAGCAGCCAAGACGTGAGCACCGGGGAGCTGTTTTTT.